Listed here are 29 T cell receptor beta chains from one sample, sequenced in a study of PD-L1 blockade in urothelial cancer. Method: immunoSEQ multiplex PCR; TCRdb's copy keeps in-frame clones and lacks some. The sample comprises 100,000 to 150,000 clones, roughly 82% of which are singletons, and roughly 2.4% rests with the top ten. Time point defined: peripheral blood 6 weeks after treatment start. The specimen was PBMCs, collected around atezolizumab (anti-PD-L1) treatment. These receptors originate from a man in his forties or fifties with urothelial cancer.

The chain carries TRBV7-9 and TRBJ1-1; 10 bases fit TRBD1. CDR1 is SEHNR and CDR2 is FQNEAQ in the germline V gene (reference sequence). J was trimmed by 1 base and V by 5 bases; bases with no gene match: 16. CDR3 length equals 19 residues. CDR3 sequence reads: CASSPVPGQGIAGNTEAFF. In DNA form, the CDR3 reads TGTGCCAGCAGCCCCGTCCCGGGACAGGGGATTGCTGGGAACACTGAAGCTTTCTTT. The variable domain in full, completed from reference TRBV7-9 and TRBJ1-1, reads DTGVSQNPRHKITKRGQNVTFRCDPISEHNRLYWYRQTLGQGPEFLTYFQNEAQLEKSRLLSDRFSAERPKGSFSTLEIQRTEQGDSAMYLCASSPVPGQGIAGNTEAFFGQGTRLTVV.

V and J are TRBV27 and TRBJ2-1; 9 bases fit TRBD2. Germline values: CDR1 MNHEY, CDR2 SMNVEV (reference sequence). Trimming cost V 5 bases and J 6 bases; bases outside gene matches: 11. The CDR3 covers 16 residues. The CDR3 loop reads CASSPRGRGYSNEQFF. The CDR3 region has the DNA TGTGCCAGCAGTCCGCGCGGGAGGGGGTATTCCAATGAGCAGTTCTTC.

The J gene is TRBJ2-1, the V gene TRBV5-1; TRBD2 matches 10 bases. Germline trimming cut 0 bases from V and 9 bases from J; bases unmatched to any gene: 9. CDR1 and CDR2 from the germline V gene are SGHRS and YFSETQ. CDR3 length equals 16 residues. The CDR3 DNA follows: TGCGCCAGCAGCTTGGCCGGAAGCGGGAGGGCCACTGAGCAGTTCTTC. Its translation is CASSLAGSGRATEQFF.

Only a few counts were recorded for this clone. The V gene is TRBV6-5, the J gene TRBJ1-6, with 8 bases aligning to TRBD1. Germline CDR1 and CDR2: MNHEY and SVGAGI. The length of the CDR3 is 14 residues. The V and J ends lost 6 bases and 7 bases, in that order; junction bases with no gene match: 5. DNA for the CDR3: TGTGCCAGCAGCGGGACAGGTTTCAATTCACCCCTCCACTTT. As protein: CASSGTGFNSPLHF.

This rearrangement joins TRBV28 to TRBJ2-2; TRBD2 matches at 7 bases. V gave up 5 bases and J gave up 6 bases; unmatched junction bases: 6. Germline CDR1 reads MDHEN; CDR2 reads SYDVKM. The CDR3 loop spans 14 amino acids. The CDR3 DNA is TGTGCCAGCAGTGAGGGAGGGATCCCCGGGGAGCTGTTTTTT. It translates to CASSEGGIPGELFF.

This sequence joins TRBV18 and TRBJ1-4; D is perhaps TRBD1 (5 bases). There are 13 residues in the CDR3. V lost 3 bases and J lost 8, with 10 bases in between. The germline CDR1 and CDR2 sequences are KGHSH and LQKENI. The CDR3 DNA reads TGTGCCAGCTCACCCCAGGGAGGGGAAAAACTGTTTTTT. Translation: CASSPQGGEKLFF. The entire variable domain, with the rest obtained from reference TRBV18 and TRBJ1-4, is as follows: NAGVMQNPRHLVRRRGQEARLRCSPMKGHSHVYWYRQLPEEGLKFMVYLQKENIIDESGMPKERFSAEFPKEGPSILRIQQVVRGDSAAYFCASSPQGGEKLFFGSGTQLSVL.

J is TRBJ1-6 and V is TRBV2, with D unresolved. Trimming removed 1 base at V and 0 bases at J, with 13 bases between. The CDR3 is 18 residues long. Germline CDR1 is SNHLY and CDR2 is FYNNEI. This chain's CDR3 is CASSEVGVLSSYNSPLHF. The CDR3 DNA sequence: TGTGCCAGCAGTGAAGTCGGGGTTCTTAGCTCCTATAATTCACCCCTCCACTTT.

The chain couples TRBV29-1 to TRBJ2-5; 11 nucleotides align to TRBD1. This CDR3 region has 14 residues. Germline lookup yields CDR1 SQVTM and CDR2 ANQGSEA. V trimming: 6 bases; J trimming: 2 bases; junction bases outside the gene matches: 5. The CDR3 loop is CSVTDRGLQETQYF. The DNA of the CDR3 is TGCAGCGTAACGGACAGGGGGCTACAAGAGACCCAGTACTTC.

V gene TRBV6-5 combines with J gene TRBJ2-1, with 9 bases fitting TRBD1. The germline V gene encodes CDR1 MNHEY and CDR2 SVGAGI. The V gene end was trimmed by 5 bases and the J gene end by 2 bases; junction bases not matched to a gene: 4. The CDR3 runs to 15 residues. The CDR3 spells CASSHRDRAYNEQFF. CDR3 bases: TGTGCCAGCAGTCACCGGGACAGGGCCTACAATGAGCAGTTCTTC.

V gene TRBV19 combines with J gene TRBJ1-6, with D possibly TRBD1 on 6 matching bases. CDR1 is LNHDA and CDR2 is SQIVND in the germline V gene (reference sequence). This CDR3 spans 14 amino acids. Trimming took 1 base from V and 11 from J, leaving 12 bases between them. This CDR3 reads CASSIGQGIPPLHF. The CDR3 nucleotides are TGTGCCAGTAGTATAGGGCAGGGGATCCCACCCCTCCACTTT.

The chain combines TRBV13 with TRBJ1-3; D is uncertain. The CDR3 totals 15 residues. V was trimmed by 1 base and J by 3 bases, leaving 10 bases between them. The V gene's germline CDR1 is PRHDT and CDR2 FYEKMQ (reference sequence). Here the CDR3 DNA reads TGTGCCAGCAGCTTAGCCGGAGGGAGTGGAAACACCATATATTTT. It codes for CASSLAGGSGNTIYF.

V is TRBV19 and J is TRBJ1-1; perhaps TRBD1 as D (5 bases). V lost 5 bases to trimming and J lost 1 base, with 14 bases between them. The CDR3 length is 15 residues. Germline loops: CDR1 LNHDA, CDR2 SQIVND (reference sequence). The CDR3 DNA follows: TGTGCCAGTAGTCGGGCGGGGCTCGGGAACACTGAAGCTTTCTTT. Protein sequence: CASSRAGLGNTEAFF. The full variable domain, completed using reference TRBV19 and TRBJ1-1, is DGGITQSPKYLFRKEGQNVTLSCEQNLNHDAMYWYRQDPGQGLRLIYYSQIVNDFQKGDIAEGYSVSREKKESFPLTVTSAQKNPTAFYLCASSRAGLGNTEAFFGQGTRLTVV.

This chain joins TRBV5-4 and TRBJ2-5; D may be TRBD1 (6 bases). Germline V gene data show CDR1 as SGHNT and CDR2 as YYREEE (reference sequence). V lost 2 bases, J lost 5 bases, and 13 bases lay in between. The CDR3 extends over 14 amino acids. CDR3 sequence: CASSLGAGVETQYF. The DNA for the CDR3 is TGTGCCAGCAGCTTAGGGGCAGGGGTTGAGACCCAGTACTTC. The entire variable domain, with the rest obtained from reference TRBV5-4 and TRBJ2-5, is as follows: ETGVTQSPTHLIKTRGQQVTLRCSSQSGHNTVSWYQQALGQGPQFIFQYYREEENGRGNFPPRFSGLQFPNYSSELNVNALELDDSALYLCASSLGAGVETQYFGPGTRLLVL.

The chain carries TRBV14 and TRBJ2-5, with D unresolved. The V gene's germline CDR1 is SGHDN and CDR2 FVKESK. The V and J ends lost 1 base and 7 bases respectively, with 10 bases between them. This CDR3 region has 13 residues. The CDR3 region is CASSQATFGTQYF. For the CDR3, the DNA is TGTGCCAGCAGCCAAGCCACATTTGGGACCCAGTACTTC.

The chain couples TRBV28 to TRBJ2-1; a possible D gene is TRBD2 (6 bases). The germline CDR1 and CDR2 sequences are MDHEN and SYDVKM. Trimming took 6 bases from V and 10 from J, leaving 16 bases between them. This CDR3 has 13 residues. The CDR3 nucleotides are TGTGCCAGCAGCCCTCGACTAGAAGGCGAGCAGTTCTTC. It encodes CASSPRLEGEQFF. Full variable domain (rest looked up from reference TRBV28 and TRBJ2-1): DVKVTQSSRYLVKRTGEKVFLECVQDMDHENMFWYRQDPGLGLRLIYFSYDVKMKEKGDIPEGYSVSREKKERFSLILESASTNQTSMYLCASSPRLEGEQFFGPGTRLTVL.

The chain uses TRBV4-2 and TRBJ1-6; 11 bases match TRBD1. V lost 0 bases to trimming and J lost 7 bases; unmatched junction nucleotides: 2. The germline V gene has CDR1 LGHNA and CDR2 YNFKEQ. CDR3 length: 16 residues. CDR3 amino acids: CASSQDWDRGNSPLHF. CDR3 bases: TGTGCCAGCAGCCAAGATTGGGACAGGGGGAATTCACCCCTCCACTTT.

This chain uses TRBV10-3 with TRBJ2-5; 10 positions agree with TRBD1. The junction had 5 bases not matched to a gene; V was cut back by 8 bases and J by 2 bases. The CDR3 loop spans 14 amino acids. Germline-derived CDR1 and CDR2 are ENHRY and SYGVKD. For the CDR3, the DNA is TGTGCCATCGGGAGGGGACAGGGGCAAGAGACCCAGTACTTC. This sequence encodes CAIGRGQGQETQYF.

In DNA, the CDR3 is TGTGCCAGTAGCGATACATGGGGGAGGAGCACAGATACGCAGTATTTT. It codes for CASSDTWGRSTDTQYF. The V and J genes are TRBV19 and TRBJ2-3; D is perhaps TRBD2 (6 bases). The length of the CDR3 is 16 residues. CDR1 and CDR2 (germline): LNHDA, SQIVND (reference sequence). V lost 6 bases to trimming and J lost 0 bases, with 16 bases between them.

The V call is TRBV2, the J call TRBJ2-3; the match to TRBD2 covers 14 bases. The CDR3 length is 15 residues. Germline V gene lookup returns CDR1 SNHLY and CDR2 FYNNEI. Unmatched junction bases numbered 2, after V lost 6 bases and J lost 3 bases. CDR3 residues: CASRGLAGVTDTQYF. The CDR3 DNA reads TGTGCCAGCAGGGGACTAGCGGGAGTAACAGATACGCAGTATTTT. Full variable domain (rest looked up from reference TRBV2 and TRBJ2-3): EPEVTQTPSHQVTQMGQEVILRCVPISNHLYFYWYRQILGQKVEFLVSFYNNEISEKSEIFDDQFSVERPDGSNFTLKIRSTKLEDSAMYFCASRGLAGVTDTQYFGPGTRLTVL.

The rearrangement uses TRBV5-1 and TRBJ2-1; 10 bases match TRBD2. The CDR3 spans 15 residues. The V and J ends lost 1 base and 9 bases, in that order; junction bases with no gene match: 7. CDR1 and CDR2 (germline): SGHRS, YFSETQ. CDR3 DNA: TGCGCCAGCAGCTTGTCCCTAGCGGGAGCGGGTGAGCAGTTCTTC. This translates into CASSLSLAGAGEQFF.

Comments on this clone: It is likely a read error, because the conserved phenylalanine at the end of the CDR3 is missing. It is unclear where the CDR3 begins or ends on the DNA, so no DNA is shown, and the CDR3 is as TCRdb lists it. The CDR3 is CASSPGTNGAPSY. This sequence joins TRBV7-9 and TRBJ2-7; the table's D call of TRBD2 was not tested on the DNA. Per the germline V gene, CDR1 is SEHNR and CDR2 is FQNEAQ (reference sequence). The CDR3 extends over 13 residues, inclusive of both ends.

The chain has TRBV5-6 and TRBJ2-1, with 7 bases matching TRBD1. Trimming cost V 5 bases and J 4 bases; bases outside gene matches: 6. The CDR3 contains 14 residues. The V gene's germline CDR1 is SGHDT and CDR2 YYEEEE. CDR3 sequence: CASRPGQEYNEQFF. CDR3 coding DNA: TGTGCCAGCAGGCCAGGACAGGAATACAATGAGCAGTTCTTC.

This clone was observed a single time. CDR3 loop: CASSFGDTQYF. For the CDR3, the DNA is TGTGCCAGCAGCTTCGGGGATACGCAGTATTTT. The chain is built from TRBV7-2 and TRBJ2-3; D unclear. The germline V gene encodes CDR1 SGHTA and CDR2 FQGNSA. The CDR3 has 11 amino acids. V was cut by 3 bases and J by 6 bases, with 4 bases left in between.

The count of this clone is one. The J gene is TRBJ2-2, the V gene TRBV7-9; D gene ambiguous. Germline V gene lookup returns CDR1 SEHNR and CDR2 FQNEAQ (reference sequence). The CDR3 runs to 13 residues. The V gene lost 3 bases and the J gene lost 4 bases, with 6 bases spanning the gap. The CDR3 protein is CASSFEFTGELFF. Here the CDR3 DNA reads TGTGCCAGCAGCTTCGAGTTCACCGGGGAGCTGTTTTTT.

The chain joins TRBV25-1 to TRBJ1-6; 7 bases fit TRBD1. The CDR3 sequence is 18 residues long. The V segment lost 2 bases and the J segment 10 bases; nucleotides outside the gene matches: 17. Looked up from germline, CDR1 is MGHDK and CDR2 is SYGVNS. This CDR3 is CASSETLLRRGQGSPLHF. The DNA for the CDR3 is TGTGCCAGCAGTGAAACCCTTTTACGAAGGGGGCAAGGATCACCCCTCCACTTT. The full variable domain, with the rest looked up from reference TRBV25-1 and TRBJ1-6, is EADIYQTPRYLVIGTGKKITLECSQTMGHDKMYWYQQDPGMELHLIHYSYGVNSTEKGDLSSESTVSRIRTEHFPLTLESARPSHTSQYLCASSETLLRRGQGSPLHFGNGTRLTVT.

The genes are TRBV5-4 and TRBJ2-3, with 7 bases matching TRBD2. This CDR3 is built from 15 residues. J lost 0 bases, V lost 2 bases, and 3 bases had no gene match. From germline, CDR1 is SGHNT and CDR2 YYREEE (reference sequence). This CDR3 is CASSLAGSSTDTQYF. CDR3 coding DNA: TGTGCCAGCAGCTTAGCGGGGTCTAGCACAGATACGCAGTATTTT.

This sequence joins TRBV27 and TRBJ1-1, with no clear D. V lost 0 bases and J lost 1, with 3 bases in between. Germline CDR1 is MNHEY and CDR2 is SMNVEV (reference sequence). This CDR3 region has 13 residues. This CDR3 is CASSLSRNTEAFF. The CDR3 coding sequence is TGTGCCAGCAGTTTATCGAGGAACACTGAAGCTTTCTTT.

The V call is TRBV18, the J call TRBJ1-2; weak D call: TRBD1 (6 bases). This CDR3 is 14 amino acids long. CDR1 is KGHSH and CDR2 is LQKENI in the germline V gene. Trimming removed 3 bases at V and 0 bases at J, with 8 bases between. This chain's CDR3 is CASSPDSSNYGYTF. Here the CDR3 DNA reads TGTGCCAGCTCACCGGACAGCTCTAACTATGGCTACACCTTC.

The rearrangement joins TRBV5-4 to TRBJ1-1, with D tentatively TRBD1 (6 bases). The germline gives CDR1 SGHNT, CDR2 YYREEE (reference sequence). Trimming stripped 0 bases from V and 1 base from J, with 10 bases between. The CDR3 length is 15 residues. This chain's CDR3 is CASSLEAQGNTEAFF. As DNA, the CDR3 is TGTGCCAGCAGCTTGGAGGCACAGGGGAACACTGAAGCTTTCTTT.